This T cell receptor (beta chain) was sequenced for a study of cytotoxic CD8 clonotypes in ibrutinib-treated CLL. Trimming shortened V by 3 bases and J by 2 bases, and 14 bases separated the two germline ends. In germline, CDR1 is KGHSH, CDR2 LQKENI. This CDR3 region has 16 residues. This clone was detected only once. TCRdb keeps only in-frame clones here, not all; method: immunoSEQ multiplex PCR. The sample lists more than 8,000 clones; around 63% were seen once. The chain uses TRBV18 and TRBJ1-3, with D perhaps TRBD1 (5 bases). This clonotype was sampled from a human donor with chronic lymphocytic leukemia. Sequences were derived from PBMCs, sampled before ibrutinib treatment. The CDR3 DNA follows: TGTGCCAGCTCACCTTTAGGCGGGGCGCCTGGAAACACCATATATTTT. It encodes CASSPLGGAPGNTIYF.